Included here is one T cell receptor (beta chain) sequence, with context. Generated by immunoSEQ multiplex PCR, the TCRdb table keeps only in-frame clones and is missing some. The sample comprises about 10,000 clones, under 70% of which are singletons, and approximately 4.2% rests with the top ten. Germline CDR1 and CDR2: KGHSH and LQKENI. The CDR3 is made up of 15 amino acids. Trimming cost V 2 bases and J 4 bases, with 14 bases left between them. These data come from a study of high-grade serous ovarian cancer treatment subgroups. Tumor samples were taken before definitive surgery or chemotherapy. Sequencing used tumor tissue. The chain uses TRBV18 and TRBJ1-2; the D gene is possibly TRBD1 (5 bases). The sequence was collected from a human donor with high-grade serous ovarian cancer. CDR3 residues: CASSPYGRRGYGYTF. CDR3 DNA: TGTGCCAGCTCACCATACGGGCGAAGGGGCTATGGCTACACCTTC.